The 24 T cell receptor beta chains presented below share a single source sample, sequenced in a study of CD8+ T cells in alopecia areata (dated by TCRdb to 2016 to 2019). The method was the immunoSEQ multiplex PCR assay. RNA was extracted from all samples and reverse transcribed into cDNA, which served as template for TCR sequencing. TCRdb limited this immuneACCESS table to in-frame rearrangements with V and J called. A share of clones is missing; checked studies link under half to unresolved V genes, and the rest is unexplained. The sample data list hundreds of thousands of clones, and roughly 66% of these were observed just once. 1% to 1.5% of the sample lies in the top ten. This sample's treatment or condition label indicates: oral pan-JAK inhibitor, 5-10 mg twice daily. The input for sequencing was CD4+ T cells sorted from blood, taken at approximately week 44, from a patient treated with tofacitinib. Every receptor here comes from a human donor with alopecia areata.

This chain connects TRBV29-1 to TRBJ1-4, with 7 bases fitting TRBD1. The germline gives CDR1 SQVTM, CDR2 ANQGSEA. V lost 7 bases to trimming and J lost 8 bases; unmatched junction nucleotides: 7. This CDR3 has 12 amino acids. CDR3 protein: CSGKTGPEKLFF. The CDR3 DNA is TGCAGCGGGAAGACAGGGCCCGAAAAACTGTTTTTT. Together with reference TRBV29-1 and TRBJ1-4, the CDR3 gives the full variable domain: SAVISQKPSRDICQRGTSLTIQCQVDSQVTMMFWYRQQPGQSLTLIATANQGSEATYESGFVIDKFPISRPNLTFSTLTVSNMSPEDSSIYLCSGKTGPEKLFFGSGTQLSVL.

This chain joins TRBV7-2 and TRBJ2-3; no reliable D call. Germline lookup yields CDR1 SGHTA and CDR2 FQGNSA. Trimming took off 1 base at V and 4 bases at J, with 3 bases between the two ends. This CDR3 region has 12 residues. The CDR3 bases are TGTGCCAGCAGCTTAGTTCCAGATACGCAGTATTTT. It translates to CASSLVPDTQYF.

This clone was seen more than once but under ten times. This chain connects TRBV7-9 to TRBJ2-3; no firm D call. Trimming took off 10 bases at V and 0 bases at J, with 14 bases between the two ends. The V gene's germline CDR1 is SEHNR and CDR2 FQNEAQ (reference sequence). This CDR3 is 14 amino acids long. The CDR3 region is CATAFVRSTDTQYF. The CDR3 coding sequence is TGTGCCACAGCTTTCGTCCGAAGCACAGATACGCAGTATTTT.

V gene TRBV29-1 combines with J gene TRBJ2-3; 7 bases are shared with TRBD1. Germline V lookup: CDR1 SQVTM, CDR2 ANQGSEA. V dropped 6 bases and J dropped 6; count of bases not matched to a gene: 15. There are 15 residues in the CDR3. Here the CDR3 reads CSVASPGQFTDTQYF. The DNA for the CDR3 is TGCAGCGTGGCAAGTCCGGGACAGTTTACGGATACGCAGTATTTT.

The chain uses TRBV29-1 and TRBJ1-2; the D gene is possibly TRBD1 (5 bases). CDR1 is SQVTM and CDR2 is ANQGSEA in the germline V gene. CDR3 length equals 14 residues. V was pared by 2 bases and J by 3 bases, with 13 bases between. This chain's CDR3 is CSVEPRRGDYGYTF. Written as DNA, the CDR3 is TGCAGCGTTGAACCCCGCCGGGGCGACTATGGCTACACCTTC. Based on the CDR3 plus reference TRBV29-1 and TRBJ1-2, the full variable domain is SAVISQKPSRDICQRGTSLTIQCQVDSQVTMMFWYRQQPGQSLTLIATANQGSEATYESGFVIDKFPISRPNLTFSTLTVSNMSPEDSSIYLCSVEPRRGDYGYTFGSGTRLTVV.

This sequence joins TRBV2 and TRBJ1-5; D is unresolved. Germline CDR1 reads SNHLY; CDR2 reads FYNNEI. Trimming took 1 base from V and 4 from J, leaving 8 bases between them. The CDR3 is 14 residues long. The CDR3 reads CASSEEQINQPQHF. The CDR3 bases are TGTGCCAGCAGTGAAGAACAGATAAATCAGCCCCAGCATTTT.

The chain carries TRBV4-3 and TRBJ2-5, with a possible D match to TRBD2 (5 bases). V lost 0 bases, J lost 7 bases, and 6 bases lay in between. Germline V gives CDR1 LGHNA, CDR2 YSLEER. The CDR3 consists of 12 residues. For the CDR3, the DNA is TGCGCCAGCAGCCAAGACGGAGGGACCCAGTACTTC. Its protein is CASSQDGGTQYF.

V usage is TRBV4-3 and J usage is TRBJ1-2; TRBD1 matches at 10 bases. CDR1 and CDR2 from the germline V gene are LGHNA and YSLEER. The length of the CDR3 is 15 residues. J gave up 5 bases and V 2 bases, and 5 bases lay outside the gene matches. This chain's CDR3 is CASSQLPGQGYGYTF. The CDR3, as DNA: TGCGCCAGCAGCCAACTACCGGGACAGGGGTATGGCTACACCTTC.

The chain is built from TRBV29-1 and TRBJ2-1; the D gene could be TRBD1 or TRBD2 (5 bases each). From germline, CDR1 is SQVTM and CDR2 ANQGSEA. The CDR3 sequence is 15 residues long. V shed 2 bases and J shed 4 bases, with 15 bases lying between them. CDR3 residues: CSVERGAARYNEQFF. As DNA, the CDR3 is TGCAGCGTTGAACGAGGGGCCGCCAGGTACAATGAGCAGTTCTTC.

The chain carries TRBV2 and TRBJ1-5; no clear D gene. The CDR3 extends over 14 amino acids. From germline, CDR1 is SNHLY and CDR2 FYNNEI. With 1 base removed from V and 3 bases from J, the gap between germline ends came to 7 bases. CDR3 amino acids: CASSEGTANQPQHF. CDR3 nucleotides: TGTGCCAGCAGTGAAGGTACGGCCAATCAGCCCCAGCATTTT.

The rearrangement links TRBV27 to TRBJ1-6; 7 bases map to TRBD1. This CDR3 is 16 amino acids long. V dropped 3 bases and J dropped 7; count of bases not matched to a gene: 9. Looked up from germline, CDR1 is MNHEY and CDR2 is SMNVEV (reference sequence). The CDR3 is CASSLIHRGRNSPLHF. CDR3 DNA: TGTGCCAGCAGTTTGATACACAGGGGTCGAAATTCACCCCTCCACTTT.

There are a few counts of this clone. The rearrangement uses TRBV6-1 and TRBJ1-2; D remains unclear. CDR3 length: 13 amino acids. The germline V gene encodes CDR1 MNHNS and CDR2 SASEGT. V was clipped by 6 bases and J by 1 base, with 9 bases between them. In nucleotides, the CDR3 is TGTGCCAGCAGACACACAGATAACTATGGCTACACCTTC. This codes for CASRHTDNYGYTF.

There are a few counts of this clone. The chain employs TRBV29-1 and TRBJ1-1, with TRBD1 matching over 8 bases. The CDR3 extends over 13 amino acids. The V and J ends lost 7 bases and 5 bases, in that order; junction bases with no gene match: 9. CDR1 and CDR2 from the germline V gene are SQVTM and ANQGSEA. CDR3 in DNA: TGCAGCGCTGGACAGGGAAGGAATACTGAAGCTTTCTTT. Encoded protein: CSAGQGRNTEAFF.

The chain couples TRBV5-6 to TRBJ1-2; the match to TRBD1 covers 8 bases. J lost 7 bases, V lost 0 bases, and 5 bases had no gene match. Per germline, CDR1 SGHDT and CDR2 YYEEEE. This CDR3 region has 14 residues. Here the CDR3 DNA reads TGTGCCAGCAGCTTGGTCGCGGACAGGGTTGGCTACACCTTC. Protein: CASSLVADRVGYTF. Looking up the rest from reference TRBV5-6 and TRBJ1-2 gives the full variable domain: DAGVTQSPTHLIKTRGQQVTLRCSPKSGHDTVSWYQQALGQGPQFIFQYYEEEERQRGNFPDRFSGHQFPNYSSELNVNALLLGDSALYLCASSLVADRVGYTFGSGTRLTVV.

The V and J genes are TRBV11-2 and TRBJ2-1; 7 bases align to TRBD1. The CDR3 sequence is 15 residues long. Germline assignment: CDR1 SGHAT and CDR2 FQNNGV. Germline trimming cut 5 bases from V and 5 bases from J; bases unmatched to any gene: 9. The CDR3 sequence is CASSGRQGKHNEQFF. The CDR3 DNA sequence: TGTGCCAGCAGCGGCAGACAGGGCAAACACAATGAGCAGTTCTTC.

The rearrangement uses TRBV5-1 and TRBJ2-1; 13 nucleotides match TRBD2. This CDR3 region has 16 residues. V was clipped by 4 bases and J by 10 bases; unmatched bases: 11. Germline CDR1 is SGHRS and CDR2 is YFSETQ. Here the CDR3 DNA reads TGCGCCAGCAGCACGACTAGCGGGGGGCTCAGGGAGGAGCAGTTCTTC. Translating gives CASSTTSGGLREEQFF. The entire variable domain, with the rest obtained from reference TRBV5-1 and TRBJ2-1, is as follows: KAGVTQTPRYLIKTRGQQVTLSCSPISGHRSVSWYQQTPGQGLQFLFEYFSETQRNKGNFPGRFSGRQFSNSRSEMNVSTLELGDSALYLCASSTTSGGLREEQFFGPGTRLTVL.

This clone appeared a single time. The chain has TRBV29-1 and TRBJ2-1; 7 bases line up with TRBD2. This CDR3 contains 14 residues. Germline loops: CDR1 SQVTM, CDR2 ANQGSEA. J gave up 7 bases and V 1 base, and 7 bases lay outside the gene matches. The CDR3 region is CSVEGGGRANEQFF. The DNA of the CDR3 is TGCAGCGTTGAAGGGGGGGGTAGGGCTAATGAGCAGTTCTTC.

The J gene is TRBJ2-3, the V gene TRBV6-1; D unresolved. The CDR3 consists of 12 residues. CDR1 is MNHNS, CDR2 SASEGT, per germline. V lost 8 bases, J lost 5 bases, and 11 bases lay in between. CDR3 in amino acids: CASASFRDTQYF. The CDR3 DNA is TGTGCCAGCGCCTCCTTTAGAGATACGCAGTATTTT.

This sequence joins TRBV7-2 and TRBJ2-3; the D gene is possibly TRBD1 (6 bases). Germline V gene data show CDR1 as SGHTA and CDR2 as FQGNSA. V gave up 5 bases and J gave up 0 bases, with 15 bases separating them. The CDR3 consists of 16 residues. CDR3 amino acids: CASSASGHRSTDTQYF. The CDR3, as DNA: TGTGCCAGCAGCGCTTCGGGACACCGAAGCACAGATACGCAGTATTTT.

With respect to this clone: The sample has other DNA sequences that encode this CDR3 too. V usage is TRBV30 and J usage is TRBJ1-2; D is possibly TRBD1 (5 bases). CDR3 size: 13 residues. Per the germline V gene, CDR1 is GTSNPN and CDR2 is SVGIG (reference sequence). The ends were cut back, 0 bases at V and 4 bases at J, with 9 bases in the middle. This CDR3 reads CAWSVGQGYGYTF. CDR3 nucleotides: TGTGCCTGGAGTGTGGGGCAGGGCTATGGCTACACCTTC.

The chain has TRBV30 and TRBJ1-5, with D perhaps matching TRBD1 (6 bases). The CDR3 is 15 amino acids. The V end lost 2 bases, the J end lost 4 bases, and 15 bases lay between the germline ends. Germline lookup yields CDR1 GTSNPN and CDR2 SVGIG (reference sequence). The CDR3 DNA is TGTGCCTGGAGTCAAAAGGGGGTAGGAAATCAGCCCCAGCATTTT. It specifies CAWSQKGVGNQPQHF.

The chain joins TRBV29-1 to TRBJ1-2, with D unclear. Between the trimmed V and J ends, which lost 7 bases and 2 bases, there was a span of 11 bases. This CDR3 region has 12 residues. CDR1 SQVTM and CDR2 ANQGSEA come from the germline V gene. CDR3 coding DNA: TGCAGCGCTGACCCAACAAACTATGGCTACACCTTC. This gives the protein CSADPTNYGYTF.

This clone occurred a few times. The CDR3 DNA follows: TGCAGCGCTTTGGAGGGGGTTGAAGCTTTCTTT. Its protein is CSALEGVEAFF. The V call is TRBV29-1, the J call TRBJ1-1; TRBD1 might be the D (6 bases). Germline CDR1 SQVTM, CDR2 ANQGSEA. This CDR3 spans 11 amino acids. Deletions cut 7 bases from V and 7 bases from J, with 13 bases between. Full variable domain (missing parts from reference TRBV29-1 and TRBJ1-1): SAVISQKPSRDICQRGTSLTIQCQVDSQVTMMFWYRQQPGQSLTLIATANQGSEATYESGFVIDKFPISRPNLTFSTLTVSNMSPEDSSIYLCSALEGVEAFFGQGTRLTVV.

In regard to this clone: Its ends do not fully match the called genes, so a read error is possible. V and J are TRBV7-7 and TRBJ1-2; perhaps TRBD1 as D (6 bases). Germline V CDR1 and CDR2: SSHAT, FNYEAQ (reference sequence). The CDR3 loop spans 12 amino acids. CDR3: CASSLEGHPLSF. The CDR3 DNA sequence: TGTGCCAGCAGCTTAGAGGGACACCCGCTGTCCTTC.